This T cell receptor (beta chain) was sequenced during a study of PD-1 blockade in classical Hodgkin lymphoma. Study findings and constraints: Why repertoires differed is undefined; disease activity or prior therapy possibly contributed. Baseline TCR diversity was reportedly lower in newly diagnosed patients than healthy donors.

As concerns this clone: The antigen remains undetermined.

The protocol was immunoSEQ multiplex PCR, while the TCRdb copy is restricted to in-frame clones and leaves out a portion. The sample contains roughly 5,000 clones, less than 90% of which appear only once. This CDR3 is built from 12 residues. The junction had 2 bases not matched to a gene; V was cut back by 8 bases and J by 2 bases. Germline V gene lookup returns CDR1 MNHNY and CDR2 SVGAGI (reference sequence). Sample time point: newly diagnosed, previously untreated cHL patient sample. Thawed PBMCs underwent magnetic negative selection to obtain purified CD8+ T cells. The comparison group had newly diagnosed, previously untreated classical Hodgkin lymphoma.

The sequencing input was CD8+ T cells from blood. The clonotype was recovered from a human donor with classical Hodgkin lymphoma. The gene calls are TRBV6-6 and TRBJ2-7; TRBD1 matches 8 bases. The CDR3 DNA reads TGTGCCAGCGCGACAGGGGCCTACGAGCAGTACTTC. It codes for CASATGAYEQYF.